This TCR beta chain was sequenced for a study of T cell responses to AZD1222 COVID-19 vaccine. Study details: Second-dose recipients at about 4 or about 12 weeks were treated as one pooled group. Findings of the study overall: Clonal diversity may have been underestimated in mostly white British donors.

About this clone itself: The antigen remains unidentified.

Here immunoSEQ multiplex PCR was the method, and the copy in TCRdb shows in-frame clones only, minus some. The sample has 100,000 or so clones, roughly 84% seen once; the top ten hold 1.4%. CDR3 length: 19 amino acids. Germline assignment: CDR1 LGHNA and CDR2 YSLEER. The V gene lost 0 bases and the J gene lost 11 bases, with 26 bases spanning the gap. The specimen was peripheral blood, collected on day 0 of AZD1222 vaccination. The receptor comes from an adult in good health. This sequence joins TRBV4-3 and TRBJ1-6; possible D gene TRBD1, 5 bases. The CDR3 DNA reads TGCGCCAGCAGCCAAGATCCTTGGAAGACAGTTGGGAGAGGGACACCCCTCCACTTT. Amino acids: CASSQDPWKTVGRGTPLHF.